This TCR beta chain was obtained from a study of blood T cell repertoires in COVID-19. The CDR3 extends over 15 amino acids. Germline V lookup: CDR1 GTSNPN, CDR2 SVGIG (reference sequence). Trimming took off 1 base at V and 0 bases at J, with 10 bases between the two ends. This clone was detected only a few times. Here immunoSEQ multiplex PCR was the method, and the copy in TCRdb shows in-frame clones only, minus some. The top ten hold under 8.5% of the sample, which has around 180,000 clones, 70% to 85% seen once. The sequence derives from a human donor in a cohort sampled during active COVID-19. The rearrangement joins TRBV30 to TRBJ1-3; tentatively, D is TRBD1 (5 bases). The specimen was peripheral blood. CDR3 amino acids: CAWSGQSFSGNTIYF. The CDR3 nucleotides are TGTGCCTGGAGTGGACAGAGTTTCTCTGGAAACACCATATATTTT.